One sample yielded the 11 T cell receptor beta chains listed below, sequenced in a study of cytomegalovirus exposure and HLA in healthy donors. PCR employed 60 Vbeta and 13 Jbeta primers. Sequenced by immunoSEQ multiplex PCR; TCRdb stores in-frame clones only, minus some. This table has around 110,000 clones, 76% appearing once. Sequencing was done on a sample of PBMCs. The receptors shown here come from a man in his late teens or twenties in good health and CMV-seronegative.

This chain uses TRBV19 with TRBJ2-1; 8 nucleotides line up with TRBD2. CDR1 LNHDA and CDR2 SQIVND come from the germline V gene (reference sequence). The CDR3 sequence is 16 residues long. Trimming removed 7 bases from V and 5 bases from J; junction bases left unmatched: 13. The CDR3 nucleotides read TGTGCCAGTACATTTCTAGCCGGGGGGGCGGACAATGAGCAGTTCTTC. This sequence encodes CASTFLAGGADNEQFF.

The sample holds one count of this clone. The rearrangement joins TRBV2 to TRBJ2-5; D is unresolved. The end of the DNA is better explained by TRBJ2-7, so the J call may be wrong. The CDR3 length is 11 residues. From germline, CDR1 is SNHLY and CDR2 FYNNEI. The CDR3 reads CASRGSYEQYF. For the CDR3, the DNA is TGTGCCAGCAGGGGCTCCTACGAGCAGTACTTC.

This clone was counted a few times. The chain carries TRBV5-1 and TRBJ2-7; D remains unclear. This CDR3 is 14 amino acids long. V gave up 2 bases and J gave up 1 base, with 10 bases separating them. Germline loops: CDR1 SGHRS, CDR2 YFSETQ. The CDR3 loop is CASSFSGNSYEQYF. CDR3 bases: TGCGCCAGCAGCTTCTCAGGTAATTCCTACGAGCAGTACTTC. The full variable domain, completed using reference TRBV5-1 and TRBJ2-7, is KAGVTQTPRYLIKTRGQQVTLSCSPISGHRSVSWYQQTPGQGLQFLFEYFSETQRNKGNFPGRFSGRQFSNSRSEMNVSTLELGDSALYLCASSFSGNSYEQYFGPGTRLTVT.

The chain joins TRBV9 to TRBJ2-2; D is ambiguous. CDR1 and CDR2 (germline): SGDLS, YYNGEE. The CDR3 length is 11 residues. The V and J ends lost 4 bases and 6 bases respectively, with 4 bases between them. CDR3 sequence (DNA): TGTGCCAGCAGCCATCCCGGGGAGCTGTTTTTT. This gives the protein CASSHPGELFF.

The chain joins TRBV4-2 to TRBJ1-6; 10 positions match TRBD1. Germline loops: CDR1 LGHNA, CDR2 YNFKEQ. This CDR3 contains 15 residues. V trimming: 8 bases; J trimming: 5 bases; junction bases outside the gene matches: 6. The CDR3: CASGQGQGDNSPLHF. The CDR3 DNA sequence: TGTGCCAGCGGGCAAGGACAGGGGGATAATTCACCCCTCCACTTT.

J is TRBJ1-4 and V is TRBV18; 7 nucleotides agree with TRBD1. V dropped 3 bases and J dropped 5; count of bases not matched to a gene: 3. CDR1 is KGHSH and CDR2 is LQKENI in the germline V gene. The CDR3 spans 14 residues. The CDR3 nucleotides read TGTGCCAGCTCACCGGGACAGACAAATGAAAAACTGTTTTTT. This gives the protein CASSPGQTNEKLFF.

The chain has TRBV29-1 and TRBJ2-5, with 9 bases fitting TRBD2. There are 13 residues in the CDR3. V shed 7 bases, J shed 4 bases, and the junction held 7 bases outside the gene matches. CDR1 and CDR2 (germline): SQVTM, ANQGSEA. CDR3 loop: CSGGSGGGETQYF. The CDR3 DNA reads TGCAGCGGTGGTAGCGGGGGCGGAGAGACCCAGTACTTC.

The chain has TRBV19 and TRBJ2-3; the D is unclear. This CDR3 region has 13 residues. Per the germline V gene, CDR1 is LNHDA and CDR2 is SQIVND (reference sequence). V was clipped by 6 bases and J by 6 bases, with 13 bases between them. The CDR3: CASSWLGADTQYF. The CDR3 nucleotides are TGTGCCAGTAGCTGGCTTGGAGCGGATACGCAGTATTTT.

This sequence joins TRBV5-1 and TRBJ1-1; D is possibly TRBD1 (6 bases). Germline V gives CDR1 SGHRS, CDR2 YFSETQ. The length of the CDR3 is 14 residues. V gave up 3 bases and J gave up 0 bases, with 9 bases separating them. In DNA form, the CDR3 reads TGCGCCAGCAGCTCCGGACAGATGAACACTGAAGCTTTCTTT. This encodes CASSSGQMNTEAFF.

The chain is built from TRBV19 and TRBJ2-6, with 7 bases lining up with TRBD1. CDR3 length: 16 amino acids. Germline lookup yields CDR1 LNHDA and CDR2 SQIVND (reference sequence). V dropped 4 bases and J dropped 0; count of bases not matched to a gene: 3. The CDR3 protein is CASSTGQLSGANVLTF. CDR3 sequence (DNA): TGTGCCAGTAGTACGGGACAGCTCTCTGGGGCCAACGTCCTGACTTTC.

Only one count was recorded for this clone. V is TRBV28 and J is TRBJ2-7, with D uncertain. There are 12 residues in the CDR3. V shed 10 bases and J shed 0 bases, with 10 bases lying between them. Germline CDR1 reads MDHEN; CDR2 reads SYDVKM. CDR3 DNA sequence: TGTGCCACCACAGAGAGCTCCTACGAGCAGTACTTC. It codes for CATTESSYEQYF.